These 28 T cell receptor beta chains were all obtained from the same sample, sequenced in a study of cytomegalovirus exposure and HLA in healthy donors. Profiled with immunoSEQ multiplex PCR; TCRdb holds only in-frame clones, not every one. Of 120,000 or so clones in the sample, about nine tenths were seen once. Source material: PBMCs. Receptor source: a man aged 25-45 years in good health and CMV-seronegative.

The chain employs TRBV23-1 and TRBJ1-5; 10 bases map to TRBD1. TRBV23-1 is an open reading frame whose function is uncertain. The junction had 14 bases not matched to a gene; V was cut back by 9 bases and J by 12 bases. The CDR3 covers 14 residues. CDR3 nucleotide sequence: TGCGCCAGATTATCCGGGACAGGGGCCGGGCACCAGCATTTT. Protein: CARLSGTGAGHQHF.

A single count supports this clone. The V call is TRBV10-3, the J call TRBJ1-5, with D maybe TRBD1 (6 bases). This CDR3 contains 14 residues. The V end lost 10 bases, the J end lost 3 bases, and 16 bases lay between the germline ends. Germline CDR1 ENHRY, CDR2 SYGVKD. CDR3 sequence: CATEATGNNQPQHF. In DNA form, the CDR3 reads TGTGCCACCGAAGCGACAGGAAACAATCAGCCCCAGCATTTT.

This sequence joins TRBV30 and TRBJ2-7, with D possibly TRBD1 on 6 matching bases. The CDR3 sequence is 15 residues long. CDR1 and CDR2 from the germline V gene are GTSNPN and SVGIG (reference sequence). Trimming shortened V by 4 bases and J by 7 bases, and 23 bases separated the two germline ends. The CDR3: CAWKESGTLPLEQYF. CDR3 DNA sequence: TGTGCCTGGAAAGAGTCCGGGACATTGCCTTTGGAGCAGTACTTC.

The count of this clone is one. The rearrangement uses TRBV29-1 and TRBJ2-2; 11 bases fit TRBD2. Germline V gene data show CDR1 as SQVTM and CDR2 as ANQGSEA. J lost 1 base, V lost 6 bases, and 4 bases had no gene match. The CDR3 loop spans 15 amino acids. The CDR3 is CSVTGTSGNTGELFF. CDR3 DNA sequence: TGCAGCGTGACCGGGACTAGCGGGAACACCGGGGAGCTGTTTTTT.

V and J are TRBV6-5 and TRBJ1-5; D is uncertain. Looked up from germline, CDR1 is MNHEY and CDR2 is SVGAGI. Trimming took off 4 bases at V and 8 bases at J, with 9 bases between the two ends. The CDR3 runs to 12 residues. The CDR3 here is CASSFDEEPQHF. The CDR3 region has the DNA TGTGCCAGCAGTTTCGACGAGGAGCCCCAGCATTTT.

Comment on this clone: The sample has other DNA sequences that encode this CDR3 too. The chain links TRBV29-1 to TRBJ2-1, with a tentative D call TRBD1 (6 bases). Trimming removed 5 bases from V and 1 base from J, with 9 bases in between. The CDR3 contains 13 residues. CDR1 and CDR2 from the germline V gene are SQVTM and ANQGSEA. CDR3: CSVLRGSYNEQFF. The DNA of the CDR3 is TGCAGCGTTCTTAGGGGGTCCTACAATGAGCAGTTCTTC.

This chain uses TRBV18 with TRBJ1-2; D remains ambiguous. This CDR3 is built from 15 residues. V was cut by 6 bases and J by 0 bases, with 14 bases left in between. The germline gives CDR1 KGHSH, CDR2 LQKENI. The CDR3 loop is CASSPQREANYGYTF. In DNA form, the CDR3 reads TGTGCCAGCTCTCCCCAGAGGGAAGCTAACTATGGCTACACCTTC.

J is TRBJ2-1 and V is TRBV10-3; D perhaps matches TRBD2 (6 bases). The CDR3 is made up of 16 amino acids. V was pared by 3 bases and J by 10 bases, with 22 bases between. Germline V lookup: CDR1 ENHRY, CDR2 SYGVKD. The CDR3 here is CAISEGEARDRLEQFF. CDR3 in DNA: TGTGCCATCAGTGAAGGGGAGGCCCGGGATCGCTTGGAGCAGTTCTTC.

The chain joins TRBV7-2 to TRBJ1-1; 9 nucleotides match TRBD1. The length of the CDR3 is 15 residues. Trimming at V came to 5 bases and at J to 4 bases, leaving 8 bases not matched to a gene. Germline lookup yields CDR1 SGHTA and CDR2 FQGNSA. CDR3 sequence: CASSQQGARSTEAFF. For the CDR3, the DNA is TGTGCCAGCAGCCAACAGGGGGCGAGGAGCACTGAAGCTTTCTTT.

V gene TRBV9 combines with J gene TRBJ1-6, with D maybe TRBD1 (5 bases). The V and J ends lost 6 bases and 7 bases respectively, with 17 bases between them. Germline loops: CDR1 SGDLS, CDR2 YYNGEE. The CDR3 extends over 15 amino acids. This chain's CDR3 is CASKSQEGPNSPLHF. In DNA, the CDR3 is TGTGCCAGCAAGAGCCAGGAGGGACCGAATTCACCCCTCCACTTT.

CDR3 sequence reads: CAISEPLSGERSPLHF. The CDR3 coding sequence is TGTGCCATCAGTGAGCCGCTCTCGGGGGAACGCTCACCCCTCCACTTT. The chain employs TRBV10-3 and TRBJ1-6, with TRBD1 as a possible D gene (5 bases). The germline CDR1 and CDR2 sequences are ENHRY and SYGVKD. The CDR3 has 16 amino acids. V was pared by 2 bases and J by 10 bases, with 18 bases between.

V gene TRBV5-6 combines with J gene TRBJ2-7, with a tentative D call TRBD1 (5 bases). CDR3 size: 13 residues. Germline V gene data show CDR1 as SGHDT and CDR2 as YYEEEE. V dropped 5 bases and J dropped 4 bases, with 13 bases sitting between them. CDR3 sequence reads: CASSQLGRYEQYF. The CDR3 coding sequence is TGTGCCAGCAGTCAGTTGGGGCGGTACGAGCAGTACTTC.

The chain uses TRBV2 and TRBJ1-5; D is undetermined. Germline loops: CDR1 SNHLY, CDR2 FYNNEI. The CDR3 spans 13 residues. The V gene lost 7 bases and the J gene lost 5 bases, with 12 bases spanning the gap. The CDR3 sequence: CASNEQLDQPQHF. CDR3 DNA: TGTGCCAGCAACGAGCAGCTAGATCAGCCCCAGCATTTT.

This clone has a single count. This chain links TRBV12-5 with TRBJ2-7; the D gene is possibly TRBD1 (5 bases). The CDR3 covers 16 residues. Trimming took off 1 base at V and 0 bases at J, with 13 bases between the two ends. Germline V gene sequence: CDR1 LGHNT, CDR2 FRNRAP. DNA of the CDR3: TGTGCTAGTGGTTTGGCCCTAGGACAAGGCTCCTACGAGCAGTACTTC. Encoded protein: CASGLALGQGSYEQYF.

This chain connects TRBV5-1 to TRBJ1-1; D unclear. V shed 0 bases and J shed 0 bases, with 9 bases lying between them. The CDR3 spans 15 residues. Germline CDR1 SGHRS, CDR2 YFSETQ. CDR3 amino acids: CASSLVSDMNTEAFF. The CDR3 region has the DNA TGCGCCAGCAGCTTGGTCTCTGACATGAACACTGAAGCTTTCTTT.

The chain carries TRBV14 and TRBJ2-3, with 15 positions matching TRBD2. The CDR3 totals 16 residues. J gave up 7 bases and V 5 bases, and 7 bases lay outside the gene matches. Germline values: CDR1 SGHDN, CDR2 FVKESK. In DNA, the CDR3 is TGTGCCAGCAGCGGAACGGGACTAGCGGGAGGATATACGCAGTATTTT. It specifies CASSGTGLAGGYTQYF.

CDR3 in amino acids: CASSEEGTGRGAFF. For the CDR3, the DNA is TGTGCCAGCAGTGAAGAGGGGACAGGGAGGGGAGCTTTCTTT. The J gene is TRBJ1-1, the V gene TRBV6-1; 9 bases are a match to TRBD1. The V and J ends lost 1 base and 10 bases, in that order; junction bases with no gene match: 7. The CDR3 has 14 residues. The germline gives CDR1 MNHNS, CDR2 SASEGT.

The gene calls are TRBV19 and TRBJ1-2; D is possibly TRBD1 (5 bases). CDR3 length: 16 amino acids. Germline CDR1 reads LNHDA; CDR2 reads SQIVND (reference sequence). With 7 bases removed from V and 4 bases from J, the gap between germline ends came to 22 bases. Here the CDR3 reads CASIHGADRYVYGYTF. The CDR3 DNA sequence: TGTGCCAGTATCCATGGGGCGGACCGGTACGTCTATGGCTACACCTTC.

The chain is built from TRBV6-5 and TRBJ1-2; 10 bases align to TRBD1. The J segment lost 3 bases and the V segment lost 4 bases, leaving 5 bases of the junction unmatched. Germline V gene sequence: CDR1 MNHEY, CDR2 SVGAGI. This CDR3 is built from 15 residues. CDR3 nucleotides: TGTGCCAGCAGTTCTCCGGGACAGGGGTACTATGGCTACACCTTC. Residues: CASSSPGQGYYGYTF.

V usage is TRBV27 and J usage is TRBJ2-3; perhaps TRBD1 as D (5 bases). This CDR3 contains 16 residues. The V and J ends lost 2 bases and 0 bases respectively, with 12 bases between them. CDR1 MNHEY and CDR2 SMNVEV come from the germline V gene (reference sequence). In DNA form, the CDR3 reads TGTGCCAGCAGTTTAAATGCAGGGCTGAGCACAGATACGCAGTATTTT. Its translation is CASSLNAGLSTDTQYF.

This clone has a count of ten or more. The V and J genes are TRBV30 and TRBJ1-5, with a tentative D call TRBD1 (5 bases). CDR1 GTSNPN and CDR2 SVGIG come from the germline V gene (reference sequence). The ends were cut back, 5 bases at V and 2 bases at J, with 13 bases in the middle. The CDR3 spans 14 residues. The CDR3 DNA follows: TGTGCCTGGGGGACTGGCAAGGGCAATCAGCCCCAGCATTTT. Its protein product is CAWGTGKGNQPQHF.

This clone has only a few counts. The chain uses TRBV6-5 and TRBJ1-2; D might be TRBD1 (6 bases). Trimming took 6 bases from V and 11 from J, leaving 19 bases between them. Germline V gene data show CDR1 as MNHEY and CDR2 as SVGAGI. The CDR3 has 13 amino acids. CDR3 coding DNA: TGTGCCAGCAGCCTAACCTCGGACAGACCGTACACCTTC. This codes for CASSLTSDRPYTF.

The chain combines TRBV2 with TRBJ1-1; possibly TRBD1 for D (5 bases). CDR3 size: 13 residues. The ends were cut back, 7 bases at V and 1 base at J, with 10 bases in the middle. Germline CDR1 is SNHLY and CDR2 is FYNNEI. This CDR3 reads CASTDGQNTEAFF. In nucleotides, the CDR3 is TGTGCCAGCACCGATGGACAGAACACTGAAGCTTTCTTT.

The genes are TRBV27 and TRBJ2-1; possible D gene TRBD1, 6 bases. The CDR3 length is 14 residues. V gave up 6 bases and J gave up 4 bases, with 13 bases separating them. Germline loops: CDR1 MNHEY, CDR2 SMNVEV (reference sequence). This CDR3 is CASSPRDIYNEQFF. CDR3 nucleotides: TGTGCCAGCAGCCCCCGGGACATATACAATGAGCAGTTCTTC.

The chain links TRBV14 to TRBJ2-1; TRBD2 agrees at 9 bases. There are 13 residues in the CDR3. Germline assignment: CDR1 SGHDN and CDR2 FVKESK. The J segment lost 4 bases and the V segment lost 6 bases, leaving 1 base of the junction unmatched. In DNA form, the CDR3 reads TGTGCCAGCAGGACTAGCGGTTACAATGAGCAGTTCTTC. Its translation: CASRTSGYNEQFF.

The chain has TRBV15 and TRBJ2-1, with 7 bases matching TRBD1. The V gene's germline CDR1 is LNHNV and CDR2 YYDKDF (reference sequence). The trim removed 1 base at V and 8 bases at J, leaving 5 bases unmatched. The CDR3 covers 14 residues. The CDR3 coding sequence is TGTGCCACCAGCAGAGTGAGGCAGGGGGATGAGCAGTTCTTC. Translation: CATSRVRQGDEQFF.

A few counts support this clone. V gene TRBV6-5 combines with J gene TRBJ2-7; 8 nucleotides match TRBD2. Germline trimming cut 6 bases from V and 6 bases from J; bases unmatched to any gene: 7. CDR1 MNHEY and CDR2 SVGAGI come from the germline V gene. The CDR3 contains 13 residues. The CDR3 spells CASSSGRELEQYF. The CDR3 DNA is TGTGCCAGCAGCAGCGGGAGAGAACTCGAGCAGTACTTC.

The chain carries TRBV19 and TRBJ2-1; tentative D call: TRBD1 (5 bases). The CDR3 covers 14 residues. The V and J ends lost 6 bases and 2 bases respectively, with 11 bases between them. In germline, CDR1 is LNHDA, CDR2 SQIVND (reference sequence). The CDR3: CASSSGFAYNEQFF. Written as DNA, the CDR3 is TGTGCCAGTAGCTCAGGGTTTGCCTACAATGAGCAGTTCTTC. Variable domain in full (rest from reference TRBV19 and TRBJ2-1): DGGITQSPKYLFRKEGQNVTLSCEQNLNHDAMYWYRQDPGQGLRLIYYSQIVNDFQKGDIAEGYSVSREKKESFPLTVTSAQKNPTAFYLCASSSGFAYNEQFFGPGTRLTVL.